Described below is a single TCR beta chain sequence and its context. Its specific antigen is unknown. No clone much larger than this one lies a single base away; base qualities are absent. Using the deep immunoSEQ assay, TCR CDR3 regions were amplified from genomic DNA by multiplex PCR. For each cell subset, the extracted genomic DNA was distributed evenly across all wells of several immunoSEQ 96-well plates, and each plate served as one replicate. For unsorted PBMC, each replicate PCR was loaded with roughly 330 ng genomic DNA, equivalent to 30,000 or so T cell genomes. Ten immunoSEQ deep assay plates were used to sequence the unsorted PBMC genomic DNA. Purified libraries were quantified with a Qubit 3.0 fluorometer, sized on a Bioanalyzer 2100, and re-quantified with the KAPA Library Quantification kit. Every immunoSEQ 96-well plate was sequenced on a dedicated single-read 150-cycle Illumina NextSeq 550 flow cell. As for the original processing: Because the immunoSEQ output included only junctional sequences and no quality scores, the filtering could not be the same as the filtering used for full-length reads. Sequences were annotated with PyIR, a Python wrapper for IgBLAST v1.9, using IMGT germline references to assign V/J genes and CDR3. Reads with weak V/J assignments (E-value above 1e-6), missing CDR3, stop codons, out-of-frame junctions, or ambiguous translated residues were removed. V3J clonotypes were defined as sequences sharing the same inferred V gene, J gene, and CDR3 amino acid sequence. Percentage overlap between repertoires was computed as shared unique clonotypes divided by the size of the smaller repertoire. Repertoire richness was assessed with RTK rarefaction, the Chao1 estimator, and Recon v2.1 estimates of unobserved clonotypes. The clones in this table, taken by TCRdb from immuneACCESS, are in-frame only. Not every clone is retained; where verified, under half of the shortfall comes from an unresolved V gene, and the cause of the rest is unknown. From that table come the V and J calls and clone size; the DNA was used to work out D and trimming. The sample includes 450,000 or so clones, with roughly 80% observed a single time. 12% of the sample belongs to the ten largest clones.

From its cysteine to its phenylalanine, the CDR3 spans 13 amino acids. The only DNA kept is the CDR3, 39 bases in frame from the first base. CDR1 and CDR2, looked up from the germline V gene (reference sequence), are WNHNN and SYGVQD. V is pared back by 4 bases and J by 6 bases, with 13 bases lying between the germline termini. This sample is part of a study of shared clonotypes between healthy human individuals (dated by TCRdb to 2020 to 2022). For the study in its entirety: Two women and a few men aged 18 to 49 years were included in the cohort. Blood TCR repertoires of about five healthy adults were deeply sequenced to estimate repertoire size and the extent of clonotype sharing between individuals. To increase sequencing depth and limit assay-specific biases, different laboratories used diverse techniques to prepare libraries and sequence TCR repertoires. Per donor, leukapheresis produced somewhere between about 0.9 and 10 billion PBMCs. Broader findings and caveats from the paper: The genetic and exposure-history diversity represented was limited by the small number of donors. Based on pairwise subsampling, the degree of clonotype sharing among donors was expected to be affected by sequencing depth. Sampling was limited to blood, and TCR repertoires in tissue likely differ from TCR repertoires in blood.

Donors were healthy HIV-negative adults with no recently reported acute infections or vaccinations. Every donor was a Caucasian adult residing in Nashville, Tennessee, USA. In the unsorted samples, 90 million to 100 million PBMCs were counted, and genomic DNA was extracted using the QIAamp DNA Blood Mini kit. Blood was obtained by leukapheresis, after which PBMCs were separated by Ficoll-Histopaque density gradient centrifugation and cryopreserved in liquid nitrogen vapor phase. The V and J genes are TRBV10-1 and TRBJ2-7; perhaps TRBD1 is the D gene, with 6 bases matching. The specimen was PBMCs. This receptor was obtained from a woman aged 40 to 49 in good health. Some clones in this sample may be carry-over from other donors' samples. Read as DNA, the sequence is TGCGCCAGCAGTGTGTCAGGGGTCGGCGAGCAGTACTTC. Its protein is CASSVSGVGEQYF.